This T cell receptor (beta chain) was captured by sequencing in a study of blood T cell repertoires in COVID-19. This clone was detected only a few times. In the source study's methods: Estimation of nucleated cell counts was performed using reference gene primer amplification. The repertoire was sequenced with immunoSEQ multiplex PCR; TCRdb's copy has only in-frame clones and lacks some. The V and J calls and clone size were taken over from that table, and D and trimming were inferred from the DNA. The sample yields 130,000 or so clones, around four fifths seen once. This sequence was found in a human donor in a cohort sampled during active COVID-19. Sequencing was carried out using peripheral blood.

DNA of the CDR3: TGTGCCAGCAGCTTAGATGGCTTCCAAGAGACCCAGTACTTC. It is translated as CASSLDGFQETQYF. The chain is built from TRBV7-8 and TRBJ2-5; D is uncertain. Germline loops: CDR1 SGHVS, CDR2 FQNEAQ. Between the trimmed V and J ends, which lost 1 base and 1 base, there was a span of 7 bases. This CDR3 is built from 14 residues.